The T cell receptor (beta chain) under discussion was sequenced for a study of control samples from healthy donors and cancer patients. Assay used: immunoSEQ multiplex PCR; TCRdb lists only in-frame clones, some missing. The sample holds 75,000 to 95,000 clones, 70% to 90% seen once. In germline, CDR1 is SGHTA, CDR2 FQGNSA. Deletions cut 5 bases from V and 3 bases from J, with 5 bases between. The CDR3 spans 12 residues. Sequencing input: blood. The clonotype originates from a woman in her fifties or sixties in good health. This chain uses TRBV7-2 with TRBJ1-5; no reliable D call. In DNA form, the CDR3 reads TGTGCCAGCAGCCCTTACAATCAGCCCCAGCATTTT. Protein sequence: CASSPYNQPQHF.